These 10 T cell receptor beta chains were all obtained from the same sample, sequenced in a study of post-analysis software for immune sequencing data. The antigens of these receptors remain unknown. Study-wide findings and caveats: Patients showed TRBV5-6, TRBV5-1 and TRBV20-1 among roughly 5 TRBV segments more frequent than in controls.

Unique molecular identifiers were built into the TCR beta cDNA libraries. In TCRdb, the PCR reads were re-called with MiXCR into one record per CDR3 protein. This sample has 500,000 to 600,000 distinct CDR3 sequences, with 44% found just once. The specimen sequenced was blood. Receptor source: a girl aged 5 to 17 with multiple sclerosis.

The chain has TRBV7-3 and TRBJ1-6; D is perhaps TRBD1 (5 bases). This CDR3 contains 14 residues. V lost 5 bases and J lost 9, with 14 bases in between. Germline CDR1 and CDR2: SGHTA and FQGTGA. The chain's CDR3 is CASSLYGAGSPLHF. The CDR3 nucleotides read TGTGCCAGCAGCCTTTACGGGGCGGGTTCACCCCTCCACTTT.

The CDR3 protein is CASLDSGNNEQFF. The CDR3 DNA sequence: TGTGCCAGCCTGGATTCAGGGAACAATGAGCAGTTCTTC. The rearrangement uses TRBV6-6 and TRBJ2-1, with D maybe TRBD1 (5 bases). The CDR3 is 13 residues long. Trimming removed 8 bases from V and 5 bases from J, with 13 bases in between. Germline CDR1 and CDR2: MNHNY and SVGAGI (reference sequence).

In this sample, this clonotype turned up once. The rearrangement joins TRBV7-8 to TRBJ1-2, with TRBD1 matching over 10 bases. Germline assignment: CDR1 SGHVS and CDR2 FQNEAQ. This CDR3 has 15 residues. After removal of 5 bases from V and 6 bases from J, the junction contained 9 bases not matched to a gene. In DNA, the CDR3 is TGTGCCAGCAGCCCGGGGACAGGGGAGTCGCATGGCTACACCTTC. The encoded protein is CASSPGTGESHGYTF.

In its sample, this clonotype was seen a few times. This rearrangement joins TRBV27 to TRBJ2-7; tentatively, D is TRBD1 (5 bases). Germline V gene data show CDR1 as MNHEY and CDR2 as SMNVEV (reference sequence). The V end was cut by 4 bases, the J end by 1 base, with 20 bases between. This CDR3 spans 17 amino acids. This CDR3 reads CASSSNPTVPVSYEQYF. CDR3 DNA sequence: TGTGCCAGCAGTTCTAACCCGACAGTACCGGTTTCCTACGAGCAGTACTTC.

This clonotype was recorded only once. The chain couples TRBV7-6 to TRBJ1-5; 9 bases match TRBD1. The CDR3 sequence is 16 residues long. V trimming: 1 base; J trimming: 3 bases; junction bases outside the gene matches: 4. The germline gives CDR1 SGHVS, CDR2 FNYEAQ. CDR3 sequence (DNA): TGTGCCAGCAGCTTAGTAACAGGGGGCGTCAATCAGCCCCAGCATTTT. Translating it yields CASSLVTGGVNQPQHF.

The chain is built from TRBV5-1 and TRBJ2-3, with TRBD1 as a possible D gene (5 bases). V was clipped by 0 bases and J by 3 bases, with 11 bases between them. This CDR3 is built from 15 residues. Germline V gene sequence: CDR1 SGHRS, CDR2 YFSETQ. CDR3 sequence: CASSLADRSTDTQYF. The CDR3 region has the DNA TGCGCCAGCAGCTTGGCTGACAGATCGACAGATACGCAGTATTTT. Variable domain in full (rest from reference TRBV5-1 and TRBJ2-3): KAGVTQTPRYLIKTRGQQVTLSCSPISGHRSVSWYQQTPGQGLQFLFEYFSETQRNKGNFPGRFSGRQFSNSRSEMNVSTLELGDSALYLCASSLADRSTDTQYFGPGTRLTVL.

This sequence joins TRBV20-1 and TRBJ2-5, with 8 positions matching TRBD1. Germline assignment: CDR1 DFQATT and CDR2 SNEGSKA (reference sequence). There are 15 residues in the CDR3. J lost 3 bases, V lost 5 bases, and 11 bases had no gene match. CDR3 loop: CSAPGETGVKETQYF. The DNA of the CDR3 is TGCAGTGCTCCCGGGGAGACAGGGGTGAAAGAGACCCAGTACTTC.

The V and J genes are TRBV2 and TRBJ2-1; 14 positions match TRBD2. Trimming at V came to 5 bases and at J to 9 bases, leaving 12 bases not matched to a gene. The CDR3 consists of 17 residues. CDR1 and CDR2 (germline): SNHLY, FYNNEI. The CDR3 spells CASSFSGLAGVYPEQFF. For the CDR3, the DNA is TGTGCCAGCAGTTTTTCGGGACTAGCGGGAGTCTACCCTGAGCAGTTCTTC.

The CDR3 DNA reads as TGTGCCAGCAGTTTGTTAGGGTCTGAAAAACTGTTTTTT. Encoded protein: CASSLLGSEKLFF. The chain recombines TRBV12-3 or TRBV12-4 with TRBJ1-4; D remains ambiguous. Between the trimmed V and J ends, which lost 3 bases and 7 bases, there was a span of 9 bases. The CDR3 runs 13 residues.

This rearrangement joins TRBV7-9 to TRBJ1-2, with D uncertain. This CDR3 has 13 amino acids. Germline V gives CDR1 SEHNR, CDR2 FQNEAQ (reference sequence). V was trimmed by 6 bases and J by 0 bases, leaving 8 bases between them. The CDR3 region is CASSAGPNYGYTF. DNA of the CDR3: TGTGCCAGCAGTGCGGGTCCTAACTATGGCTACACCTTC.